The present TCR beta chain was sequenced within a study of OX40 agonist ivuxolimab in advanced cancers. Some background on the complete study: Ivuxolimab, which targeted the costimulatory receptor OX40 (CD134), was an agonistic, fully human IgG2 monoclonal antibody. Peripheral TCRbeta sequencing aimed to test whether ivuxolimab altered TCR sequence diversity and caused clonal T-cell expansion. Partial responses were achieved by three dose-escalation patients, of whom one had hepatocellular carcinoma and two had cutaneous melanoma. Of the approximately 53 patients in dose escalation, 19 had hepatocellular carcinoma, about 15 had melanoma, 9 had renal cell carcinoma and 9 had head and neck cancer. The paper reports the monotherapy dose-escalation portion (N of about 50 patients) of the phase I ivuxolimab trial. Prior anti-PD-1, anti-PD-L1 or anti-CTLA-4 therapy was permitted, and approximately 40% of dose-escalation patients had received checkpoint inhibitors. The dose-escalation cohort was about 87% male with a mean age of approximately 60 years, ranging from roughly 20 to 80. Intravenous ivuxolimab was administered to patients every 2 weeks at six dose levels: 0.01, 0.1, 0.3, 1.5, 3 and 10 mg/kg. Results and caveats for the whole study, not just this receptor: Low levels of normalized T-cell clonal expansion were also seen in some nonresponding patients. In the 0.1-3.0 mg/kg groups, partial responders were among the patients with the lowest normalized peripheral clonal expansion, particularly in CD8+ T cells. At doses from 0.1 to 3.0 mg/kg, clonal expansion was seen in both CD4+ and CD8+ blood T cells between baseline and week 6. After ivuxolimab, expanded clones were on average more numerous among CD8+ T cells than among CD4+ T cells. The antigen specificity of the clonally expanded peripheral T cells was not determined.

Patients with autoimmune disease history or receiving systemic immunosuppression were excluded from the trial. Peripheral blood for TCR sequencing was collected from all dose cohorts at baseline, on cycle 4 day 1, and on cycle 7 day 1. Samples came from an open-label, multicenter, first-in-human phase I dose-escalation trial of ivuxolimab. Adults with locally advanced or metastatic melanoma, renal cell, hepatocellular, or head and neck squamous cell carcinoma were enrolled in the trial. CD4+ and CD8+ T cells were sorted separately from peripheral blood before TCR sequencing. The CDR3, from cysteine to phenylalanine, totals 15 residues. The DNA shown is the 45-base CDR3, in frame from base 1. The germline V gene (reference sequence) supplies CDR1 MNHNY and CDR2 SVGAGI. To sequence the TCRbeta CDR3 region, genomic DNA was isolated from the sorted cells. The immunoSEQ Assay was used to sequence the TCRbeta CDR3 regions. TCRdb holds this immuneACCESS table with in-frame rearrangements only. Some clones are missing; in checked studies, unresolved V genes explain under half, and the rest has no known cause. The sample has 90,000 to 150,000 clones on record, 75% to 90% of them singletons. The biggest ten clones account for approximately 0.55% of the sample.

For this clone: What antigen it recognizes has not been identified. It has no much larger one-base neighbor in the sample; base qualities were not kept.

This TCR derives from an adult with an advanced solid tumor such as melanoma, head and neck, liver or kidney cancer. The rearranged chain carries TRBV6-6 and TRBJ2-5, and 9 bases in between align with TRBD1. The last part of the DNA fits TRBJ2-7 better; the J call may be wrong. The sequencing used CD4+ or CD8+ T cells sorted from blood, collected in a trial of the OX40 agonist ivuxolimab. In nucleotides, the sequence is TGTGCCAGCAGTTCCGGGACAGGGAAACCCTACGAGCAGTACTTC. Its protein is CASSSGTGKPYEQYF.